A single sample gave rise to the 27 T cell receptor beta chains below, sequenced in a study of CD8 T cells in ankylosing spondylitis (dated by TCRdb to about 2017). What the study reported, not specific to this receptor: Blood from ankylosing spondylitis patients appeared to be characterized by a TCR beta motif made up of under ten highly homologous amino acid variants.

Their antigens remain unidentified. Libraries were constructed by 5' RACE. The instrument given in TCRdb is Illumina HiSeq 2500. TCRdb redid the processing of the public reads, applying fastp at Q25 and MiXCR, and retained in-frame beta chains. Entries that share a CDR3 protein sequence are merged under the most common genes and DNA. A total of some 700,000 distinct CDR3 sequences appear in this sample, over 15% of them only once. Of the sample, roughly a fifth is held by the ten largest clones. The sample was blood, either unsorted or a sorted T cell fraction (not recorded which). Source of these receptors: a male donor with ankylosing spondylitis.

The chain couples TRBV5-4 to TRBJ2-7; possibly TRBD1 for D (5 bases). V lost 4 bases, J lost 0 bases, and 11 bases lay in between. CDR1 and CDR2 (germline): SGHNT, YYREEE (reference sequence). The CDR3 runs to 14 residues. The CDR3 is CASSPTVTSYEQYF. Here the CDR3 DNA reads TGTGCCAGCAGCCCGACAGTGACCTCCTACGAGCAGTACTTC.

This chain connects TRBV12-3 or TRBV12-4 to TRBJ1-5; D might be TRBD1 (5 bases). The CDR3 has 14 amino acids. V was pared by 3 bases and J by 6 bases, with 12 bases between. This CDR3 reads CASSLVGRLQPQHF. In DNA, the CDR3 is TGTGCCAGCAGTTTGGTGGGACGGCTTCAGCCCCAGCATTTT.

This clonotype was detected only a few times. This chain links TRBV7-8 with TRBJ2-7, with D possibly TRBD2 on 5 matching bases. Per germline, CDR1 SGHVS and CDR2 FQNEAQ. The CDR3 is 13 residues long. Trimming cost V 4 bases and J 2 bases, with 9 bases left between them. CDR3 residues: CASSSWETYEQYF. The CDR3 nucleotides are TGTGCCAGCAGCTCTTGGGAGACCTACGAGCAGTACTTC. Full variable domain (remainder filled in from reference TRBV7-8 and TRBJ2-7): GAGVSQSPRYKVAKRGQDVALRCDPISGHVSLFWYQQALGQGPEFLTYFQNEAQLDKSGLPSDRFFAERPEGSVSTLKIQRTQQEDSAVYLCASSSWETYEQYFGPGTRLTVT.

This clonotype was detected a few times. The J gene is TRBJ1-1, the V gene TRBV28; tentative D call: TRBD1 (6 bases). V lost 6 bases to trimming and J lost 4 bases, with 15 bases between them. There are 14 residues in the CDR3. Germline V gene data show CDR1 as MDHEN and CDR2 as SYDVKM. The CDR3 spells CASSRRGAVTEAFF. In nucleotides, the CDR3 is TGTGCCAGCAGCCGCAGGGGAGCGGTCACTGAAGCTTTCTTT. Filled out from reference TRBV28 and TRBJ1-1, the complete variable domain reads DVKVTQSSRYLVKRTGEKVFLECVQDMDHENMFWYRQDPGLGLRLIYFSYDVKMKEKGDIPEGYSVSREKKERFSLILESASTNQTSMYLCASSRRGAVTEAFFGQGTRLTVV.

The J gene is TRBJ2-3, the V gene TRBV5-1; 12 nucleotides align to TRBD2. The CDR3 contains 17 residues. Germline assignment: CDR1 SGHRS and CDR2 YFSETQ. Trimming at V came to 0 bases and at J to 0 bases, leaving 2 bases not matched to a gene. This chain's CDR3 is CASSLDGTSGSTDTQYF. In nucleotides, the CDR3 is TGCGCCAGCAGCTTGGATGGGACTAGCGGGAGCACAGATACGCAGTATTTT.

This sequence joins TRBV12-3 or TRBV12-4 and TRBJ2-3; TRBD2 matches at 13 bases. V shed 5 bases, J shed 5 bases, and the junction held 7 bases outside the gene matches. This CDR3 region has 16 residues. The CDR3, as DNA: TGTGCCAGCAGTCCCGGACTAGCGGGAGTAGGAGATACGCAGTATTTT. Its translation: CASSPGLAGVGDTQYF.

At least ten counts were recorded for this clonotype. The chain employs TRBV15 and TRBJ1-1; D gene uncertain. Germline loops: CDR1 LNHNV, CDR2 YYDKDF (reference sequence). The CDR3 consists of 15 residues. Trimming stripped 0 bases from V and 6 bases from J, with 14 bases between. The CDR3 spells CATSRDTSGWAEAFF. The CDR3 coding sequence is TGTGCCACCAGCAGAGACACGTCTGGGTGGGCTGAAGCTTTCTTT.

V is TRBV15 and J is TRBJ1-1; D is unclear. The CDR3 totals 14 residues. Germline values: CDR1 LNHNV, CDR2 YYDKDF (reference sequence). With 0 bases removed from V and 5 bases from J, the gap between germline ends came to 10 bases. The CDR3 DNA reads TGTGCCACCAGCAGAGAACCCGAGGAGACTGAAGCTTTCTTT. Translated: CATSREPEETEAFF.

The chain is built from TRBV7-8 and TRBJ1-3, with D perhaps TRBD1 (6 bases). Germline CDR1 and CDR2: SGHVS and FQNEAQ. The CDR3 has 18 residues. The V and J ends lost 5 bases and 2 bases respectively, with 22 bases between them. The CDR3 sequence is CASSPRGGAGSAGNTIYF. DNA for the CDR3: TGTGCCAGCAGCCCTAGGGGGGGCGCTGGATCGGCTGGAAACACCATATATTTT.

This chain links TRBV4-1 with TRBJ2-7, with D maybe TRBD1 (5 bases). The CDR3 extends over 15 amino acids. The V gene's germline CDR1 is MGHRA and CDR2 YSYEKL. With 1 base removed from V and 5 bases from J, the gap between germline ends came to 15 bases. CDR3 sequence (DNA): TGCGCCAGCAGCCAAGGTCCAGGGTTGGTCGACGAGCAGTACTTC. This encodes CASSQGPGLVDEQYF.

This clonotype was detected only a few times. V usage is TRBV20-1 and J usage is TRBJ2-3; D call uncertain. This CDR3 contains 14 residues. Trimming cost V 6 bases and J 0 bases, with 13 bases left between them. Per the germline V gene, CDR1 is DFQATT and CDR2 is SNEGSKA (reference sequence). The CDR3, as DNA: TGCAGTGCATCTGGACGCTGGAGCACAGATACGCAGTATTTT. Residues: CSASGRWSTDTQYF.

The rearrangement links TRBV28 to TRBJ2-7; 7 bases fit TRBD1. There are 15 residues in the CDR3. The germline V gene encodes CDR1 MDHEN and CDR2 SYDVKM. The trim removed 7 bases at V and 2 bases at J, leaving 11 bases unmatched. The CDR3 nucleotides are TGTGCCAGCACCCTAGCCGGGACAGAACCCTACGAGCAGTACTTC. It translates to CASTLAGTEPYEQYF. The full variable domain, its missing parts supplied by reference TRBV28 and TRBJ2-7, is DVKVTQSSRYLVKRTGEKVFLECVQDMDHENMFWYRQDPGLGLRLIYFSYDVKMKEKGDIPEGYSVSREKKERFSLILESASTNQTSMYLCASTLAGTEPYEQYFGPGTRLTVT.

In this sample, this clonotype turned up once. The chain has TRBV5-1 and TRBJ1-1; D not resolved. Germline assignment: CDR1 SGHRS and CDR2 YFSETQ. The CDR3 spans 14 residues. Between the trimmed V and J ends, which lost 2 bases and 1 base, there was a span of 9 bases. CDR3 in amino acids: CASSFANPNTEAFF. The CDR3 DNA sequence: TGCGCCAGCAGCTTCGCTAACCCGAACACTGAAGCTTTCTTT.

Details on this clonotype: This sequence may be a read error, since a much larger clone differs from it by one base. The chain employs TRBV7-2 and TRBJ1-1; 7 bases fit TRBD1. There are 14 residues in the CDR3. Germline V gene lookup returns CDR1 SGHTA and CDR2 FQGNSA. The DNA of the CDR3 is TGTGCCAGCAGCTCGTCGACAGGGAACACTGAAGCTTTATTT. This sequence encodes CASSSSTGNTEALF.

The CDR3 DNA reads TGTGCCAGCACACCCAGAACTTACAATGAGCAGTTCTTC. As protein: CASTPRTYNEQFF. This chain connects TRBV2 to TRBJ2-1; D gene uncertain. The CDR3 spans 13 residues. Germline V CDR1 and CDR2: SNHLY, FYNNEI. V lost 7 bases, J lost 4 bases, and 11 bases lay in between.

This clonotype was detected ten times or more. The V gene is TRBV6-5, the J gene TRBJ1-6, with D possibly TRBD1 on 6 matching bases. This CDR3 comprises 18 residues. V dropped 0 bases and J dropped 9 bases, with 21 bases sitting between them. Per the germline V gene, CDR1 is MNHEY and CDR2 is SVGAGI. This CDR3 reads CASSYSPSNRDPSSPLHF. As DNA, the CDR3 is TGTGCCAGCAGTTACTCCCCCTCTAACAGGGATCCGAGTTCACCCCTCCACTTT.

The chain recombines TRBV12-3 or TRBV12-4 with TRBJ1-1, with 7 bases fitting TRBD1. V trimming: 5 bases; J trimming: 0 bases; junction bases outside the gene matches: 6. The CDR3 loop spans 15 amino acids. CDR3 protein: CASSPRTGVNTEAFF. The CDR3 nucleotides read TGTGCCAGCAGTCCCCGGACAGGAGTGAACACTGAAGCTTTCTTT.

This CDR3 is CASSDGLAAQETQYF. The CDR3 DNA reads TGTGCCAGCAGTGATGGACTAGCGGCTCAAGAGACCCAGTACTTC. The chain employs TRBV25-1 and TRBJ2-5, with 10 bases matching TRBD2. Per germline, CDR1 MGHDK and CDR2 SYGVNS. The CDR3 covers 15 residues. V was clipped by 3 bases and J by 2 bases; unmatched bases: 3.

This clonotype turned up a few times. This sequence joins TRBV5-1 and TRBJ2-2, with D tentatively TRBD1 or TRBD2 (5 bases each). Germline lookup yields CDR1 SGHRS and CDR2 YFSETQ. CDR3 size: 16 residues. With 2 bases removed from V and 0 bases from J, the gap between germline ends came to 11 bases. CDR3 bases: TGCGCCAGCAGCTTCGGTGGGACCGCGAACACCGGGGAGCTGTTTTTT. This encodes CASSFGGTANTGELFF.

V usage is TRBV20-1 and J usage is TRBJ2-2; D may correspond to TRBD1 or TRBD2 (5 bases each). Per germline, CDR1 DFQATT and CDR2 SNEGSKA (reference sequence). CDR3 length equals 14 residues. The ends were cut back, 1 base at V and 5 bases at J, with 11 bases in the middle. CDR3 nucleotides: TGCAGTGCTAGAGGGGGGTCTAGGACCGGGGAGCTGTTTTTT. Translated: CSARGGSRTGELFF.

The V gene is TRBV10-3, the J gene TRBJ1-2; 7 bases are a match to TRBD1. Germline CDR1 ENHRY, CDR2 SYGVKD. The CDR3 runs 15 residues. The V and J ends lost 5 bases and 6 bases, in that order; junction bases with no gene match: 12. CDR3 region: CAISRTGGSIDGYTF. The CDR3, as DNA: TGTGCCATCAGTCGGACAGGAGGGAGTATAGATGGCTACACCTTC.

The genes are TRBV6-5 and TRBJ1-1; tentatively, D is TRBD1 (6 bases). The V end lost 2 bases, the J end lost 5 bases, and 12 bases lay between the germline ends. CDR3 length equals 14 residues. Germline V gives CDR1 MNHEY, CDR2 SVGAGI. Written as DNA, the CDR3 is TGTGCCAGCAGTTACAAAACAGGGAGGACTGAAGCTTTCTTT. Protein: CASSYKTGRTEAFF.

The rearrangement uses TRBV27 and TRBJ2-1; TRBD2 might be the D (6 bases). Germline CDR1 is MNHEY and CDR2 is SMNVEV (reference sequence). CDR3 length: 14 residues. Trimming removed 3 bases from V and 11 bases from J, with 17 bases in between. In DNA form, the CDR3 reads TGTGCCAGCAGTTTGGGGCTAGCGACCACGAAGCAGTTCTTC. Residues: CASSLGLATTKQFF.

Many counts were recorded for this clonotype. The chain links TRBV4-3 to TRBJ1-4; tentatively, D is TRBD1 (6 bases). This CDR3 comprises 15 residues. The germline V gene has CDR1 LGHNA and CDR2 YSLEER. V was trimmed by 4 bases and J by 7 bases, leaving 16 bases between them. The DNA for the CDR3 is TGCGCCAGCAGCCGAGCAGGGGACGTTCGTGAAAAACTGTTTTTT. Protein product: CASSRAGDVREKLFF.

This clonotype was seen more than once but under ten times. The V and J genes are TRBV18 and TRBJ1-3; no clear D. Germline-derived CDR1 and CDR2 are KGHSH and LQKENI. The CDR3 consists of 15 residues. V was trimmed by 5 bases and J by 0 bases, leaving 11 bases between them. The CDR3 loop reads CASSGSDRSGNTIYF. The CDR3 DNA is TGTGCCAGCTCAGGGAGTGACCGCTCTGGAAACACCATATATTTT.

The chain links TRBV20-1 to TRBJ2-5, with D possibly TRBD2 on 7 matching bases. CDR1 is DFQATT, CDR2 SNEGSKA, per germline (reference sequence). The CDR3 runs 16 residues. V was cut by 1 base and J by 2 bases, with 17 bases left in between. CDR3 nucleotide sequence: TGCAGTGCTAGAGCCCCCCTGGGGAGGGGGCAAGAGACCCAGTACTTC. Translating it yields CSARAPLGRGQETQYF.

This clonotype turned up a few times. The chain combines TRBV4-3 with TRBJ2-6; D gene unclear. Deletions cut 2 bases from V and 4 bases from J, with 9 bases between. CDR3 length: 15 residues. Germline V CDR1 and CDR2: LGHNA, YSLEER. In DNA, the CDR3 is TGCGCCAGCAGCCAACAACCAGGAGGGGCCAACGTCCTGACTTTC. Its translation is CASSQQPGGANVLTF.